The clone carrying this T cell receptor beta chain was observed at least ten times. Its target is not known. Making use of molecular barcodes, quantitative 5'-RACE generated TCR beta libraries. TCRdb re-analysed the 5' RACE reads in MiXCR, keeping a single row per CDR3 protein. The repertoire includes roughly 130,000 distinct CDR3 sequences, 7% of them detected once, and 12% sits in the top ten. This record comes from a study of CD8 T cells in ankylosing spondylitis. Study observations and caveats: Enrichment of disease-linked clones was reportedly significant in matched ankylosing spondylitis synovial fluid. It appeared that ankylosing spondylitis blood was characterized by a TCR beta motif of about 8 highly homologous variants. The disease-linked clones had a CD8+ phenotype and low blood frequencies.

Between the trimmed V and J ends, which lost 5 bases and 2 bases, there was a span of 12 bases. The CDR3 is made up of 15 amino acids. From germline, CDR1 is SGHTA and CDR2 FQGTGA. The V call is TRBV7-3, the J call TRBJ2-2; D may be TRBD1 (6 bases). The receptor comes from a male donor with ankylosing spondylitis or in good health (not recorded which). The sample taken for sequencing was blood, either unsorted or a sorted T cell fraction (not recorded which). CDR3 in amino acids: CASSPATGNTGELFF. CDR3 in DNA: TGTGCCAGCAGCCCCGCGACAGGAAACACCGGGGAGCTGTTTTTT.